The rows below give T cell receptor beta chains drawn from one sample of a study of early stage breast cancer tumors. Method: immunoSEQ multiplex PCR; TCRdb's copy keeps in-frame clones and lacks some. Altogether 69,000 or so clones are present, about 85% being singletons, with the ten largest covering about 4.8%. The material sequenced was blood. Source of these receptors: a person aged 35-49 years with breast cancer. CDR3s include the opening cysteine and the closing phenylalanine or tryptophan. D genes are given only for firm matches. Only some rows state a clone size, as once, few, many or a class for expanded clones.

clone size	V gene	D gene	J gene	CDR3 protein	CDR3 DNA
NA	TRBV28	TRBD1	TRBJ1-2	CASWLQGANDGYTF	TGTGCCAGCTGGTTACAGGGGGCTAACGATGGCTACACCTTC
NA	TRBV5-1	NA	TRBJ2-1	CASSLEGGEQFF	TGCGCCAGCAGCTTGGAGGGTGGTGAGCAGTTCTTC
NA	TRBV27	TRBD2	TRBJ2-3	CASSFTGTSDTQYF	TGTGCCAGCAGTTTTACCGGGACTAGCGATACGCAGTATTTT
NA	TRBV9	NA	TRBJ1-3	CASSVAGDTGNTIYF	TGTGCCAGCAGCGTAGCAGGGGACACTGGAAACACCATATATTTT
NA	TRBV15	NA	TRBJ2-2	CATSRVQDTGELSF	TGTGCCACCAGCAGAGTTCAAGACACCGGGGAGTTGTCGTTT
NA	TRBV28	NA	TRBJ2-5	CASSLDETETQYF	TGTGCCAGCAGTTTAGATGAGACTGAGACCCAGTACTTC
once	TRBV6-1	NA	TRBJ2-7	CASSGAGGGPAYEQYF	TGTGCCAGCAGTGGGGCGGGTGGCGGCCCAGCCTACGAGCAGTACTTC
NA	TRBV7-3	NA	TRBJ2-1	CASSLTGITTEQFF	TGTGCCAGCAGCTTAACGGGTATCACCACCGAGCAGTTCTTC
NA	TRBV12-1	NA	TRBJ2-7	CASSLCRAAEQYF	TGTGCCAGCAGCCTTTGCAGGGCTGCAGAGCAGTACTTC
NA	TRBV7-8	NA	TRBJ2-6	CASSSPGANVLTF	TGTGCCAGCAGCTCCCCTGGGGCCAACGTCCTGACTTTC
NA	TRBV7-2	NA	TRBJ2-7	CASSLVVAPYEQYF	TGTGCCAGCAGCTTAGTTGTAGCGCCCTACGAGCAGTACTTC
NA	TRBV5-4	TRBD2	TRBJ2-7	CASSLGAGDFYEQYF	TGTGCCAGCAGCTTGGGAGCGGGAGATTTCTACGAGCAGTACTTC